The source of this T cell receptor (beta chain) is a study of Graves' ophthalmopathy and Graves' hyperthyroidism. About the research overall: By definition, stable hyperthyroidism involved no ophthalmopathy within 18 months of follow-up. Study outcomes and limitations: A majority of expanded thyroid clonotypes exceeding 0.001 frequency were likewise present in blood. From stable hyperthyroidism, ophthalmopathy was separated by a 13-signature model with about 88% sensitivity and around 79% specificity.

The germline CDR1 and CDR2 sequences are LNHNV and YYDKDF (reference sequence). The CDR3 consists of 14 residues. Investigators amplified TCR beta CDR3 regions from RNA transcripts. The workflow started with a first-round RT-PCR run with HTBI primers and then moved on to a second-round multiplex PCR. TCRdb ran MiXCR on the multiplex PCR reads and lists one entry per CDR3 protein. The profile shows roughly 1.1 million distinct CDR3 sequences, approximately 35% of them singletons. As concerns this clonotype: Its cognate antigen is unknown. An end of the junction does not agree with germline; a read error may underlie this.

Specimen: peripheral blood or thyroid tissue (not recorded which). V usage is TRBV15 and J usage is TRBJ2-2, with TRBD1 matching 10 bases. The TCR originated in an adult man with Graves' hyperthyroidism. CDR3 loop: CATSGDRGRGELFF. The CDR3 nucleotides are TGTGCCACCAGCGGAGACAGGGGGCGCGGGGAGCTGTTTTTT.